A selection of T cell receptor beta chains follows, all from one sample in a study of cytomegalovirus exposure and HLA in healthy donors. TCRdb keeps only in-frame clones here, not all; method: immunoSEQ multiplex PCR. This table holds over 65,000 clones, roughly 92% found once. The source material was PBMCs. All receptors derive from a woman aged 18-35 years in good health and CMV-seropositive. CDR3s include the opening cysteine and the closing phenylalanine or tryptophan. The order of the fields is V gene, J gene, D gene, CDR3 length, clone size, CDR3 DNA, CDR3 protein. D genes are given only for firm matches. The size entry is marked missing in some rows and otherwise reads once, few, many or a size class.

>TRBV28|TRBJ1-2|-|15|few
TGTGCCAGCAGTCCCGGCCTAGGCAGGGACTATGGCTACACCTTC
CASSPGLGRDYGYTF
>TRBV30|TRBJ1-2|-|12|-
TGTGCCTGGAGTCCACAGGGTTTAGGATACACCTTC
CAWSPQGLGYTF
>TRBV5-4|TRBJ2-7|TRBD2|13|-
TGTGCCAGCAGCGCCGCGGGGGGGCTCGAGCAGTACTTC
CASSAAGGLEQYF
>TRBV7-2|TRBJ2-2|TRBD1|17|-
TGTGCCAGCAGCTTTTCACAGGGGACGCGAATCACCGGGGAGCTGTTTTTT
CASSFSQGTRITGELFF
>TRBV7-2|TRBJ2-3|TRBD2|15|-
TGTGCCAGCAGCTTACGAGCGGGGGGGAAAGATACGCAGTATTTT
CASSLRAGGKDTQYF
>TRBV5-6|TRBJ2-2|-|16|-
TGTGCCAGCAGCCCACTGGGGCACCAGAACACCGGGGAGCTGTTTTTT
CASSPLGHQNTGELFF
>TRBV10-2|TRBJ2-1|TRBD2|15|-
TGCGCCAGCAGTGATGGGACTAGCGGGAGGGATGAGCAGTTCTTC
CASSDGTSGRDEQFF
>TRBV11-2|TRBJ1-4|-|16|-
TGTGCCAGCAGCTTTTCGGGATATGGGAGAAATGAAAAACTGTTTTTT
CASSFSGYGRNEKLFF
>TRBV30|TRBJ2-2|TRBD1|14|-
TGTGCCTGGAGTGTACGACAGGGAACCGGGGAGCTGTTTTTT
CAWSVRQGTGELFF
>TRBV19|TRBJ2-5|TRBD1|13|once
TGTGCCAGTAGTATCGACAGGGGTGAGACCCAGTACTTC
CASSIDRGETQYF
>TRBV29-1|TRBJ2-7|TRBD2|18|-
TGCAGCGTTTGCGGAGGACTAGCGGGAGAATCCCAGTCCTACGAGCAGTACTTC
CSVCGGLAGESQSYEQYF
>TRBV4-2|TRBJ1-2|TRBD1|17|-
TGTGCCAGCAGCCAAGCAGAAAGCACCCAGGGGGAGTATGGCTACACCTTC
CASSQAESTQGEYGYTF
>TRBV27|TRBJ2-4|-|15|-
TGTGCCAGCAGTTTTTCCGAGGAGGGCATAAACATTCAGTACTTC
CASSFSEEGINIQYF
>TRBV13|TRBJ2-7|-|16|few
TGTGCCAGCAGCTTAGGAATAGGACAGACAGCCCACGAGCAGTACTTC
CASSLGIGQTAHEQYF
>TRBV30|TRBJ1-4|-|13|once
TGTGCCTTGACCGGGGGGGACCCCGAAAAACTGTTTTTT
CALTGGDPEKLFF
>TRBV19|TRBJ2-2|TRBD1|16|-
TGTGCCAGTAGCCCGCGACAGGGGTGGAACACCGGGGAGCTGTTTTTT
CASSPRQGWNTGELFF
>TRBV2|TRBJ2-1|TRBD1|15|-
TGTGCCAGCAGTGAGGGACAGGGGGCCTACAATGAGCAGTTCTTC
CASSEGQGAYNEQFF
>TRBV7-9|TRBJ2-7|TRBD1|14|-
TGTGCCAGCAGTTCCGGGACAGGGATGAACGAGCAGTACTTC
CASSSGTGMNEQYF
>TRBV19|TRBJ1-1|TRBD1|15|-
TGTGCCAGTAGTTCCGGGACAGGGGAGTTCACTGAAGCTTTCTTT
CASSSGTGEFTEAFF
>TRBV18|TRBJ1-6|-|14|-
TGTGCCAGCTCATCGACAGACTATAATTCACCCCTCCACTTT
CASSSTDYNSPLHF
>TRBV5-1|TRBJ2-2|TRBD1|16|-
TGCGCCAGCAGCTTCAGGGCGGGACAGGGGGCCGGGGAGCTGTTTTTT
CASSFRAGQGAGELFF
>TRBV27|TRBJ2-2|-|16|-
TGTGCCAGCAGTCCCCCCCGCGGGAACAACACCGGGGAGCTGTTTTTT
CASSPPRGNNTGELFF
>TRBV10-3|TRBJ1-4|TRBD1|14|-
TGTGCCATCAGTGAGTTGGGACAGGGACAAAAACTGTTTTTT
CAISELGQGQKLFF
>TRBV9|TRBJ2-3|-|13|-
TGTGCCACTTTAGAAGATAGCACAGATACGCAGTATTTT
CATLEDSTDTQYF
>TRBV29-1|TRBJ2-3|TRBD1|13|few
TGCAGCGTTCGACAGGGGGCAAGAGATACGCAGTATTTT
CSVRQGARDTQYF
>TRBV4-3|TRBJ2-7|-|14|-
TGCGCCAGCAGCCAAGGACTGGGTGGCGACGAGCAGTACTTC
CASSQGLGGDEQYF
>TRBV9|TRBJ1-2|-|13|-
TGTGCCAGCAGCGTAGTTTCGAACTATGGCTACACCTTC
CASSVVSNYGYTF
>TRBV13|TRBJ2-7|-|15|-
TGTGCCAGCAGCTTACAAAACAGGGCCTCCTACGAGCAGTACTTC
CASSLQNRASYEQYF
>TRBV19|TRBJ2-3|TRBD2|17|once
TGTGCCAGTAGTATGGGACTAGGCGGTAGGGCCACAGATACGCAGTATTTT
CASSMGLGGRATDTQYF
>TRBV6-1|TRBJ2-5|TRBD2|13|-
TGTGCCAGCATAGGGACTAGCGTGGAGACCCAGTACTTC
CASIGTSVETQYF
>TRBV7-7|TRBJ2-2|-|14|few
TGTGCCAGCAGCCTCAGGGGGAACACCGGGGAGCTGTTTTTT
CASSLRGNTGELFF
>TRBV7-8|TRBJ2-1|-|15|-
TGTGCCAGCAGCTCCGGGGGGCCGGCCTACAATGAGCAGTTCTTC
CASSSGGPAYNEQFF
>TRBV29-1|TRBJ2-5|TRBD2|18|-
TGCAGCGTCGAGACCGGGACTAGCGGGGGGGCAGCGCGGGAGACCCAGTACTTC
CSVETGTSGGAARETQYF
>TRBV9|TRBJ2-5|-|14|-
TGTGCCAGCAGCGTAGCTACCGGGAAAGAGACCCAGTACTTC
CASSVATGKETQYF
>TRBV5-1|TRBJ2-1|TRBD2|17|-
TGCGCCAGCAGCTTGCCGCCCCTAGCGGGGGGGCCCAATGAGCAGTTCTTC
CASSLPPLAGGPNEQFF
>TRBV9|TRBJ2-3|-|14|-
TGTGCCAGCAGCGCGTGGGGGGTGGCAGATACGCAGTATTTT
CASSAWGVADTQYF
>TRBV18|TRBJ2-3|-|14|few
TGTGCCAGCTCACCATCTACTGACACAGATACGCAGTATTTT
CASSPSTDTDTQYF
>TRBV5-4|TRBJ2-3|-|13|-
TGTGCCAGCAGCTTGGGGTCCCAGGATACGCAGTATTTT
CASSLGSQDTQYF
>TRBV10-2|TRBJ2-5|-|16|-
TGCGCCAGCAGTGAGTCGGATGCGAGGCCCCAAGAGACCCAGTACTTC
CASSESDARPQETQYF
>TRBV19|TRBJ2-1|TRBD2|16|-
TGTGCCAGTAGTATAGTCAACGGGGGGGGGTACAATGAGCAGTTCTTC
CASSIVNGGGYNEQFF
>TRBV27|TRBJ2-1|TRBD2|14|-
TGTGCCAGTAAAAGCGGGGGGGCGTACAATGAGCAGTTCTTC
CASKSGGAYNEQFF
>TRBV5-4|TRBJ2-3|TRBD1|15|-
TGTGCCAGCAGTTACGGACAGGCAAGCACAGATACGCAGTATTTT
CASSYGQASTDTQYF
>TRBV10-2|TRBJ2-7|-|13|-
TGCGCCAGCAGTGTAGCCGGCCCTCGCGAGCAGTACTTC
CASSVAGPREQYF
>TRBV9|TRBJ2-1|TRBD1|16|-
TGTGCCAGCAGCGTAGCTGGACAGGGTGTTTACAATGAGCAGTTCTTC
CASSVAGQGVYNEQFF
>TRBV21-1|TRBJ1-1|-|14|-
TGTGCCAGCAGTCCGCGGACAGGGGATACTGAAGCTTTCTTT
CASSPRTGDTEAFF
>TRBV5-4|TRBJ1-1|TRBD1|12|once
TGTGCCAGCCAGGGACAGGGGGCCGAAGCTTTCTTT
CASQGQGAEAFF
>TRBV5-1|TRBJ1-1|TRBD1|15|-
TGCGCCAGCAGCTTGATCGGACAGGCGAACACTGAAGCTTTCTTT
CASSLIGQANTEAFF
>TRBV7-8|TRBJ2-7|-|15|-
TGTGCCAGCAGCCTTGGGCGTGCACCCTCCTACGAGCAGTACTTC
CASSLGRAPSYEQYF
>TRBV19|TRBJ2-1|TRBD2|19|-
TGTGCCAGTAGTATCTCGCCCCCCATAGCGGGAGAGGCCCACAATGAGCAGTTCTTC
CASSISPPIAGEAHNEQFF
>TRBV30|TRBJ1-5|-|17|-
TGTGCCTGGAGTGTCGCCGGGACATCGCACAGCAATCAGCCCCAGCATTTT
CAWSVAGTSHSNQPQHF